A single sample gave rise to the 12 T cell receptor beta chains below, sequenced in a study of cytomegalovirus exposure and HLA in healthy donors. This table comes from immunoSEQ multiplex PCR, and its TCRdb copy is limited to in-frame clones, with some not included. The table has about 120,000 clones, approximately 88% seen once. The sequencing input was PBMCs. The receptors shown here come from a woman between 18 and 29 years old in good health and CMV-seropositive.

The table lists this clone with a count of one. V is TRBV7-9 and J is TRBJ1-1; 10 bases match TRBD1. This CDR3 has 16 residues. Trimming at V came to 5 bases and at J to 1 base, leaving 7 bases not matched to a gene. The germline V gene has CDR1 SEHNR and CDR2 FQNEAQ (reference sequence). CDR3: CASSLIGTGANTEAFF. The CDR3 DNA follows: TGTGCCAGCAGCCTAATAGGGACAGGGGCGAACACTGAAGCTTTCTTT.

The chain couples TRBV7-9 to TRBJ1-1, with D hard to call. Germline lookup yields CDR1 SEHNR and CDR2 FQNEAQ (reference sequence). The CDR3 consists of 15 residues. V gave up 1 base and J gave up 0 bases, with 9 bases separating them. The chain's CDR3 is CASSLVGQLNTEAFF. CDR3 coding DNA: TGTGCCAGCAGCTTAGTGGGCCAGCTGAACACTGAAGCTTTCTTT.

This rearrangement joins TRBV6-6 to TRBJ1-2, with a tentative D call TRBD1 (5 bases). The CDR3 is made up of 14 amino acids. CDR1 and CDR2 from the germline V gene are MNHNY and SVGAGI (reference sequence). The ends were cut back, 4 bases at V and 8 bases at J, with 17 bases in the middle. CDR3 in amino acids: CASSSETVPSGYTF. The CDR3 nucleotides read TGTGCCAGCAGTTCTGAGACAGTCCCCTCGGGCTACACCTTC.

The V gene is TRBV12-5, the J gene TRBJ2-1, with D possibly being TRBD2 (5 bases). Between the trimmed V and J ends, which lost 6 bases and 4 bases, there was a span of 13 bases. The CDR3 has 14 residues. The V gene's germline CDR1 is LGHNT and CDR2 FRNRAP. CDR3 DNA sequence: TGTGCTAGTGGCCGTGGACTGACGTACAATGAGCAGTTCTTC. Amino acids: CASGRGLTYNEQFF.

With regard to this clone: One end of the junction does not line up with germline, which may come from a read error. The genes are TRBV7-7 and TRBJ2-5; weak D call: TRBD1 (5 bases). Germline V gene sequence: CDR1 SSHAT, CDR2 FNYEAQ (reference sequence). This CDR3 has 14 residues. The CDR3, as DNA: TGTGCTAGCAGGCAAAGCAGGGTGCGGGAGACCCAGTACTTC. Translation gives CASRQSRVRETQYF.

V is TRBV30 and J is TRBJ1-4; maybe TRBD1 (5 bases). V lost 4 bases, J lost 4 bases, and 13 bases lay in between. This CDR3 has 14 residues. Germline V gene sequence: CDR1 GTSNPN, CDR2 SVGIG (reference sequence). For the CDR3, the DNA is TGTGCCTGGACTGGGGGACTGATTAATGAAAAACTGTTTTTT. As protein: CAWTGGLINEKLFF.

The rearrangement joins TRBV5-1 to TRBJ1-1; the D gene is possibly TRBD1 (5 bases). The germline V gene has CDR1 SGHRS and CDR2 YFSETQ. Trimming stripped 1 base from V and 5 bases from J, with 12 bases between. This CDR3 is built from 14 residues. In DNA, the CDR3 is TGCGCCAGCAGCTTGACCGGAGGGGAAACTGAAGCTTTCTTT. Its translation is CASSLTGGETEAFF.

This chain joins TRBV9 and TRBJ2-1; D possibly corresponds to TRBD1 (6 bases). Germline V gives CDR1 SGDLS, CDR2 YYNGEE. Deletions cut 3 bases from V and 3 bases from J, with 13 bases between. CDR3 length equals 15 residues. CDR3 nucleotides: TGTGCCAGCAGCGCTTCCCCCAGGGGCTACAATGAGCAGTTCTTC. Translating gives CASSASPRGYNEQFF.

This clone was counted a few times. This chain uses TRBV11-2 with TRBJ1-3; no clear D gene. The CDR3 is 11 residues long. Germline CDR1 and CDR2: SGHAT and FQNNGV. V was clipped by 6 bases and J by 7 bases, with 7 bases between them. The CDR3 coding sequence is TGTGCCAGCAGTTTCCTCAACACCATATATTTT. Encoded protein: CASSFLNTIYF.

This chain connects TRBV5-6 to TRBJ1-1; 7 nucleotides agree with TRBD1. Germline V gives CDR1 SGHDT, CDR2 YYEEEE. CDR3 size: 15 residues. Germline trimming cut 3 bases from V and 2 bases from J; bases unmatched to any gene: 7. CDR3 loop: CASSSRRQGNTEAFF. DNA of the CDR3: TGTGCCAGCAGCTCCCGTCGACAGGGAAACACTGAAGCTTTCTTT. Supplemented by reference TRBV5-6 and TRBJ1-1, the full variable domain reads DAGVTQSPTHLIKTRGQQVTLRCSPKSGHDTVSWYQQALGQGPQFIFQYYEEEERQRGNFPDRFSGHQFPNYSSELNVNALLLGDSALYLCASSSRRQGNTEAFFGQGTRLTVV.

V usage is TRBV7-2 and J usage is TRBJ2-1, with 10 nucleotides matching TRBD2. Trimming cost V 5 bases and J 7 bases; bases outside gene matches: 11. CDR1 and CDR2 (germline): SGHTA, FQGNSA. CDR3 length equals 16 residues. CDR3 sequence reads: CASSRRGSGRMNEQFF. As DNA, the CDR3 is TGTGCCAGCAGCCGCAGGGGTAGCGGGAGGATGAATGAGCAGTTCTTC. The whole variable domain, remainder taken from reference TRBV7-2 and TRBJ2-1, is GAGVSQSPSNKVTEKGKDVELRCDPISGHTALYWYRQSLGQGLEFLIYFQGNSAPDKSGLPSDRFSAERTGGSVSTLTIQRTQQEDSAVYLCASSRRGSGRMNEQFFGPGTRLTVL.

The rearrangement joins TRBV6-1 to TRBJ1-2, with 8 bases identical to TRBD1. CDR1 and CDR2 (germline): MNHNS, SASEGT. CDR3 length: 13 amino acids. V was pared by 7 bases and J by 7 bases, with 8 bases of the junction left unmatched. Here the CDR3 DNA reads TGTGCCAGCAAACTGGACAGGGCGGGTGGCTACACCTTC. This sequence encodes CASKLDRAGGYTF.